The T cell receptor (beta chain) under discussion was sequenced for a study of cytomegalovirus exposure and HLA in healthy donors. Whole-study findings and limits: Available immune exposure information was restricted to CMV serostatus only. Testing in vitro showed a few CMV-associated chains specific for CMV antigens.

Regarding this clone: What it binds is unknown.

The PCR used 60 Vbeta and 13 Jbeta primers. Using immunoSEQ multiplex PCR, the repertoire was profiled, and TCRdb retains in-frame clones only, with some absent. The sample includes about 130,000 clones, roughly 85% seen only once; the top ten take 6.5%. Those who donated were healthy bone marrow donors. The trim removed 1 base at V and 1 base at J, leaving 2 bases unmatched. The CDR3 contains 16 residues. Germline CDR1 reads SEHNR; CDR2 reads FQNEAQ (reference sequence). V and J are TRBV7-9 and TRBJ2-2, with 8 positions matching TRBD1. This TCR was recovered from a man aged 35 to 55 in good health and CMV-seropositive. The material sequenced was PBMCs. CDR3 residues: CASSLEGTGNTGELFF. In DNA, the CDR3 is TGTGCCAGCAGCTTAGAGGGGACAGGGAACACCGGGGAGCTGTTTTTT.